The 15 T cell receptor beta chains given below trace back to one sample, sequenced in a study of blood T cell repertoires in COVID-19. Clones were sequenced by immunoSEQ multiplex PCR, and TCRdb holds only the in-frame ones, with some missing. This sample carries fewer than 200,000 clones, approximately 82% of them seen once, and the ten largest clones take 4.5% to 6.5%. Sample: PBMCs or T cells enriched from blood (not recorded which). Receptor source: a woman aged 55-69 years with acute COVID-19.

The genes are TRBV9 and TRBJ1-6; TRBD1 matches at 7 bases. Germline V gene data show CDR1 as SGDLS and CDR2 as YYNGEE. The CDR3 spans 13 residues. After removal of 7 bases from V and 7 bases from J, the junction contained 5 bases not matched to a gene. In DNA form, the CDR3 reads TGTGCCAGCCGACAGGGCGGAAATTCACCCCTCCACTTT. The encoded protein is CASRQGGNSPLHF.

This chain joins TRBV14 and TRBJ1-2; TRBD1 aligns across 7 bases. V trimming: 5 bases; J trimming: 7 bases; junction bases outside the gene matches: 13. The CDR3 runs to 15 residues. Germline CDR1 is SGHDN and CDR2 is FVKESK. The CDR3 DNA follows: TGTGCCAGCAGCTCCCGACAGGGAGCAGTTGGTGGCTACACCTTC. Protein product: CASSSRQGAVGGYTF.

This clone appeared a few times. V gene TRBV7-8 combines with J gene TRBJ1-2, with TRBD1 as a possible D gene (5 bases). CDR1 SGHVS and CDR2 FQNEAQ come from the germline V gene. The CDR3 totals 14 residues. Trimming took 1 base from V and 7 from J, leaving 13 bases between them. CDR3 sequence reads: CASSLGDRGAGYTF. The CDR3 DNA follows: TGTGCCAGCAGCTTAGGGGACCGCGGGGCTGGCTACACCTTC.

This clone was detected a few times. CDR3 in DNA: TGTGCCAGCAGTGTGTCCGGGACAATCAGATACACCTTC. This sequence encodes CASSVSGTIRYTF. The V call is TRBV2, the J call TRBJ1-2; possible D gene TRBD1, 6 bases. This CDR3 contains 13 residues. V was cut by 4 bases and J by 11 bases, with 17 bases left in between. CDR1 and CDR2 (germline): SNHLY, FYNNEI. The complete variable domain, with remaining parts taken from reference TRBV2 and TRBJ1-2, reads EPEVTQTPSHQVTQMGQEVILRCVPISNHLYFYWYRQILGQKVEFLVSFYNNEISEKSEIFDDQFSVERPDGSNFTLKIRSTKLEDSAMYFCASSVSGTIRYTFGSGTRLTVV.

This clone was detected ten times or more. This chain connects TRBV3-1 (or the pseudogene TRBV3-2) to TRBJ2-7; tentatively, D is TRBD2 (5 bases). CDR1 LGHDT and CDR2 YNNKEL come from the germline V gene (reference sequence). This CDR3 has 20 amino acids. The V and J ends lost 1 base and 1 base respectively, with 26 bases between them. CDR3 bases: TGTGCCAGCAGCCAAGTCCAGTACGATCACGAAAGCGGATTTTCCTACGAGCAGTACTTC. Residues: CASSQVQYDHESGFSYEQYF.

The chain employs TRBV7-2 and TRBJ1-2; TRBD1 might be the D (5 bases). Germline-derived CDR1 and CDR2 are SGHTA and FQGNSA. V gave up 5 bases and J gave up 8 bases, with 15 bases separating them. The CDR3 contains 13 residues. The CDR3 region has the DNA TGTGCCAGCAGCCCGGAGGGGTCGGCAGGCTACACCTTC. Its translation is CASSPEGSAGYTF.

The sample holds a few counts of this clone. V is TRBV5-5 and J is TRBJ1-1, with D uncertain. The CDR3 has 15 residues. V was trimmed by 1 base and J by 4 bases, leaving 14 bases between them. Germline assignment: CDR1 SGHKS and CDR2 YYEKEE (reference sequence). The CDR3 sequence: CASSLRVRAGTEAFF. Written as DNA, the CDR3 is TGTGCCAGCAGCTTGAGGGTTAGGGCGGGCACTGAAGCTTTCTTT.

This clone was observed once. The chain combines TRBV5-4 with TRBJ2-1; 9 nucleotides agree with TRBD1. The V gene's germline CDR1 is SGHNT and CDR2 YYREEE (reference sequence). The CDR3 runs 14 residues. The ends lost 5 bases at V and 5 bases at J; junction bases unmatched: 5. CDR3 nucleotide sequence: TGTGCCAGCAGACCACAGGGGGCGGACAATGAGCAGTTCTTC. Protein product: CASRPQGADNEQFF. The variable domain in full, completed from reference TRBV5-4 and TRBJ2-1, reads ETGVTQSPTHLIKTRGQQVTLRCSSQSGHNTVSWYQQALGQGPQFIFQYYREEENGRGNFPPRFSGLQFPNYSSELNVNALELDDSALYLCASRPQGADNEQFFGPGTRLTVL.

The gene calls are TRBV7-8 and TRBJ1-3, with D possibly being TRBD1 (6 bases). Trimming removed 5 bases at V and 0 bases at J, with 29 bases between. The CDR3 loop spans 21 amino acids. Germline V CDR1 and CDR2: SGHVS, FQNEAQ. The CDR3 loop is CASSPTYTGTPFYSSGNTIYF. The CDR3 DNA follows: TGTGCCAGCAGCCCTACATATACCGGGACACCTTTCTACAGCTCTGGAAACACCATATATTTT.

CDR3 DNA sequence: TGTGCCAGCAGGCTCTCAGGCGGGAGGGCCTGGTTAACGCAGTATTTT. As protein: CASRLSGGRAWLTQYF. The rearrangement links TRBV2 to TRBJ2-3; TRBD2 matches 9 bases. This CDR3 comprises 16 residues. The junction had 16 bases not matched to a gene; V was cut back by 6 bases and J by 9 bases. Germline CDR1 is SNHLY and CDR2 is FYNNEI.

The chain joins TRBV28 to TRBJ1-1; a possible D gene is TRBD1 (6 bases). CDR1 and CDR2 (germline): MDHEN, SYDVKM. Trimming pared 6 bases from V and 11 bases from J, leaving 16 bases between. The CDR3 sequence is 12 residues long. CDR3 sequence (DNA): TGTGCCAGCAGCCAGCCGGGAGGACAGGCTTTCTTT. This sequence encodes CASSQPGGQAFF.

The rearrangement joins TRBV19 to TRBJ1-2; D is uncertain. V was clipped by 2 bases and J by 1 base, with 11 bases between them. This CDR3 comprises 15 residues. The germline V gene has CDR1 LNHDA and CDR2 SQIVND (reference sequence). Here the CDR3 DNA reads TGTGCCAGTAGTATAAGCGGCGGACTTAACTATGGCTACACCTTC. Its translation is CASSISGGLNYGYTF.

CDR3 region: CASSREVDQPQHF. In nucleotides, the CDR3 is TGTGCCAGCAGCAGGGAGGTGGATCAGCCCCAGCATTTT. The chain uses TRBV7-6 and TRBJ1-5; D gene unclear. V was trimmed by 5 bases and J by 5 bases, leaving 10 bases between them. Per the germline V gene, CDR1 is SGHVS and CDR2 is FNYEAQ. The CDR3 extends over 13 amino acids.

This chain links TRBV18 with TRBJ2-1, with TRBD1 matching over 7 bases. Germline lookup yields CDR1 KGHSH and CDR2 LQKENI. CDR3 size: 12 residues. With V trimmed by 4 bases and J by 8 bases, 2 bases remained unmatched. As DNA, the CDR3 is TGTGCCAGCTCACTAGACAGGGATGAGCAGTTCTTC. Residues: CASSLDRDEQFF.

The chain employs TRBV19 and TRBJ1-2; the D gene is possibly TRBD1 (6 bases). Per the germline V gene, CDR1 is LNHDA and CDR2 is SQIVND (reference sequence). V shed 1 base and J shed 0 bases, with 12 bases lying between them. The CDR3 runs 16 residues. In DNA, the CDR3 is TGTGCCAGTAGTATAGGGGGGACAAGGCCTAACTATGGCTACACCTTC. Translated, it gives CASSIGGTRPNYGYTF.